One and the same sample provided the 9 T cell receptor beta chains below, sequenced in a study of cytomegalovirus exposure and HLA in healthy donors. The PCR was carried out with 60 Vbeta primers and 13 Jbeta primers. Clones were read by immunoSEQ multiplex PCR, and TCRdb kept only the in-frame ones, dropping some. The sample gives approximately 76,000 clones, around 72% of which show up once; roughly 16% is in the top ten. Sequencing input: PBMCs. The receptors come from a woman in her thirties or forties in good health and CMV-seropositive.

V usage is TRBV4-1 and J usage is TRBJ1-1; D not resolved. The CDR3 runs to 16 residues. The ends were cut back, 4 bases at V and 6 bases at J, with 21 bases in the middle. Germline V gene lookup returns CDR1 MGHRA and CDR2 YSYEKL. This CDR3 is CASSPAITGSRPEAFF. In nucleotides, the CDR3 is TGCGCCAGCAGCCCAGCCATCACCGGGTCGAGGCCTGAAGCTTTCTTT.

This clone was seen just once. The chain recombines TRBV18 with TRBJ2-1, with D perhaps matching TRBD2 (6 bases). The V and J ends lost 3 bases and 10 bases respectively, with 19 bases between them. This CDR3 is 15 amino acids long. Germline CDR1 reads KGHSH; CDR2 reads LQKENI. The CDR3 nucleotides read TGTGCCAGCTCACCTTCTGGGGGAGGAAGCTGGGAGCAGTTCTTC. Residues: CASSPSGGGSWEQFF.

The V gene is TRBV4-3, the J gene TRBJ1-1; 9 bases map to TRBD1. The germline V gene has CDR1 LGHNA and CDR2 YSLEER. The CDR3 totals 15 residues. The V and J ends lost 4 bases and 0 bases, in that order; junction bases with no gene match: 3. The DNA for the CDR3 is TGCGCCAGCAGCCCGGGACAGGGACTGAACACTGAAGCTTTCTTT. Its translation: CASSPGQGLNTEAFF.

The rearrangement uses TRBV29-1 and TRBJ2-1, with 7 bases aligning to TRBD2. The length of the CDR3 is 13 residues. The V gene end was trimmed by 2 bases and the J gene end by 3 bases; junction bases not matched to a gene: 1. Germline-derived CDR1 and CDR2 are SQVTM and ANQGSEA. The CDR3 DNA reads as TGCAGCGTTGAACCGGGGGGCTACAATGAGCAGTTCTTC. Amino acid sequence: CSVEPGGYNEQFF.

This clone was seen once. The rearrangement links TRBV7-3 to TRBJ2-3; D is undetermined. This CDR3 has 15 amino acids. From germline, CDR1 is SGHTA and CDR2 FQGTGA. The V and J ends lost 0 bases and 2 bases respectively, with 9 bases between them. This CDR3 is CASSLTSVSTDTQYF. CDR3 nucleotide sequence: TGTGCCAGCAGCTTAACCAGCGTGTCCACAGATACGCAGTATTTT.

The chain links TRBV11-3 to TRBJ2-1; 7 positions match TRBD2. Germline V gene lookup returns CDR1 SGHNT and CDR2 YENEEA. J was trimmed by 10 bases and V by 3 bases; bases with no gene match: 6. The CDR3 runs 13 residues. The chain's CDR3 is CASSFTSVQEQFF. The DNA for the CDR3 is TGTGCCAGCAGCTTCACTAGCGTCCAAGAGCAGTTCTTC. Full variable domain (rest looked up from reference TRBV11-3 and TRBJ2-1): EAGVVQSPRYKIIEKKQPVAFWCNPISGHNTLYWYLQNLGQGPELLIRYENEEAVDDSQLPKDRFSAERLKGVDSTLKIQPAELGDSAVYLCASSFTSVQEQFFGPGTRLTVL.

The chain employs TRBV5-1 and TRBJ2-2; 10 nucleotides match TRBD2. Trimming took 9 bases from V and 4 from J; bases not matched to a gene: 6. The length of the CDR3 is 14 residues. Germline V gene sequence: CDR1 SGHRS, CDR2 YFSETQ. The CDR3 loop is CATPRLAGTGELFF. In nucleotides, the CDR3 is TGCGCCACCCCTCGACTAGCGGGCACCGGGGAGCTGTTTTTT.

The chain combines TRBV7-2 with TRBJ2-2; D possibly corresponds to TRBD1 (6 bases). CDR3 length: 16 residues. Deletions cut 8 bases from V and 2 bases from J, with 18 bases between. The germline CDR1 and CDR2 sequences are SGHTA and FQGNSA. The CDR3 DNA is TGTGCCAGCGCAGGGGCCATGACCGCCAACACCGGGGAGCTGTTTTTT. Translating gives CASAGAMTANTGELFF.

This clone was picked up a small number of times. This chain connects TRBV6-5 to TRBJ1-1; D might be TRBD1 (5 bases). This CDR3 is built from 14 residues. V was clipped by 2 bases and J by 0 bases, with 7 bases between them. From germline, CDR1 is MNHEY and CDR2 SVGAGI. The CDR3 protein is CASSYDRMNTEAFF. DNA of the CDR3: TGTGCCAGCAGTTACGACAGAATGAACACTGAAGCTTTCTTT.